The clone carrying this TCR beta chain was observed many times. Its target is unknown. Two oligonucleotides, mixed equimolar, formed the beta constant-region primer covering TRBC1 and TRBC2. The ligated cDNA underwent four PCR rounds using SP2 and nested alpha and beta constant-region primers. Via MiXCR, TCRdb re-called the UMI-ligation and nested PCR reads, giving one row per CDR3 protein. The sample records over 65,000 distinct CDR3 sequences, approximately 9.2% being singletons. These data belong to a study of naive and memory T cell subsets. Cells stained for CD3, CD4, CD8, CD45RA and CD27 were sorted into four subsets. V gave up 2 bases and J gave up 9 bases, with 17 bases separating them. This CDR3 contains 14 residues. The V gene's germline CDR1 is DFQATT and CDR2 SNEGSKA (reference sequence). Study-level results: Especially in CD8 cells, naive repertoires contained a few larger clonotypes, possibly CD45RA-re-expressing memory cells. Gini index rose across naive, CM, EM and EMRA in CD4 and CD8.

The source material was naive CD8+ T cells from blood. This sequence joins TRBV20-1 and TRBJ2-1; the D is unclear. The origin of this receptor is a human donor in good health. CDR3 in amino acids: CSARILTRDAEQFF. Here the CDR3 DNA reads TGCAGTGCTAGAATCCTCACCAGAGACGCTGAGCAGTTCTTC.